Below, 15 T cell receptor beta chains from the same sample are listed, as sequenced in a study of blood T cell repertoires in COVID-19. Method: immunoSEQ multiplex PCR; TCRdb's copy keeps in-frame clones and lacks some. Among about 300,000 clones listed, approximately 92% were seen once. Sequences were obtained from peripheral blood. The receptors here all came from a woman between 25 and 40 years old with COVID-19, enrolled during active disease.

The chain joins TRBV19 to TRBJ2-1; TRBD2 matches 13 bases. V lost 6 bases to trimming and J lost 12 bases; unmatched junction nucleotides: 2. The CDR3 is 12 residues long. Germline V gene data show CDR1 as LNHDA and CDR2 as SQIVND (reference sequence). CDR3 sequence (DNA): TGTGCCAGTAGGGGACTAGCGGGGAGGCAGTTCTTC. Residues: CASRGLAGRQFF.

V is TRBV19 and J is TRBJ2-1; 9 positions match TRBD1. In germline, CDR1 is LNHDA, CDR2 SQIVND (reference sequence). This CDR3 region has 15 residues. Trimming took 3 bases from V and 10 from J; bases not matched to a gene: 10. CDR3 sequence: CASSIDTGGGGEQFF. CDR3 bases: TGTGCCAGTAGTATTGACACAGGGGGCGGTGGAGAGCAGTTCTTC.

The V gene is TRBV5-1, the J gene TRBJ2-3, with D perhaps matching TRBD2 (6 bases). V lost 4 bases, J lost 6 bases, and 15 bases lay in between. The CDR3 runs to 14 residues. Germline V gene data show CDR1 as SGHRS and CDR2 as YFSETQ. For the CDR3, the DNA is TGCGCCAGCAGCCAAACAGGTGCGGGGGATACGCAGTATTTT. Translation gives CASSQTGAGDTQYF.

The V gene is TRBV6-5, the J gene TRBJ2-1, with D maybe TRBD2 (7 bases). The V gene lost 2 bases and the J gene lost 9 bases, with 11 bases spanning the gap. The CDR3 runs to 13 residues. CDR1 and CDR2 from the germline V gene are MNHEY and SVGAGI. The CDR3 DNA follows: TGTGCCAGCAGTTACAACAGGGAGGGTGAGCAGTTCTTC. Its protein product is CASSYNREGEQFF.

The chain has TRBV7-2 and TRBJ2-3, with D possibly TRBD2 on 6 matching bases. V gave up 1 base and J gave up 0 bases, with 14 bases separating them. CDR1 and CDR2 from the germline V gene are SGHTA and FQGNSA. The CDR3 sequence is 17 residues long. The CDR3 DNA sequence: TGTGCCAGCAGCTTAGATATTAGCGGATTTAGCACAGATACGCAGTATTTT. Amino acid sequence: CASSLDISGFSTDTQYF.

The chain employs TRBV5-1 and TRBJ2-3; a possible D gene is TRBD1 (5 bases). Per germline, CDR1 SGHRS and CDR2 YFSETQ. This CDR3 region has 15 residues. V was shortened by 0 bases and J by 5 bases, with 13 bases between the two germline ends. In nucleotides, the CDR3 is TGCGCCAGCAGCTTGGTACCGAGAGGACAAGATACGCAGTATTTT. Amino acid sequence: CASSLVPRGQDTQYF.

V is TRBV7-9 and J is TRBJ1-2; the D is unclear. Germline CDR1 SEHNR, CDR2 FQNEAQ (reference sequence). CDR3 length: 13 amino acids. The germline V and J ends were trimmed by 0 bases and 4 bases, with 6 bases remaining between them. As DNA, the CDR3 is TGTGCCAGCAGCTTAGCGGGGAGCTATGGCTACACCTTC. This gives the protein CASSLAGSYGYTF.

This chain connects TRBV28 to TRBJ1-3; D not resolved. CDR3 length: 17 residues. Germline CDR1 is MDHEN and CDR2 is SYDVKM. The V end lost 6 bases, the J end lost 0 bases, and 18 bases lay between the germline ends. The CDR3: CASSSPETALSGNTIYF. For the CDR3, the DNA is TGTGCCAGCAGCTCCCCCGAGACTGCCCTCTCTGGAAACACCATATATTTT.

The chain couples TRBV30 to TRBJ1-1; 7 nucleotides align to TRBD1. The germline V gene has CDR1 GTSNPN and CDR2 SVGIG (reference sequence). The CDR3 covers 12 residues. V shed 4 bases and J 5 bases; nucleotides not matched to a gene: 4. CDR3 amino acids: CAWIRGRTEAFF. CDR3 DNA sequence: TGTGCCTGGATTAGGGGGCGAACTGAAGCTTTCTTT.

The CDR3 is CASSLGTGGFITEAFF. The CDR3 nucleotides are TGTGCCAGCAGCTTAGGGACAGGGGGTTTTATAACTGAAGCTTTCTTT. The chain joins TRBV7-2 to TRBJ1-1, with TRBD1 matching 10 bases. The CDR3 has 16 amino acids. Germline CDR1 SGHTA, CDR2 FQGNSA. V gave up 1 base and J gave up 5 bases; unmatched junction bases: 7.

The chain recombines TRBV29-1 with TRBJ1-2, with 7 bases identical to TRBD1. This CDR3 has 11 amino acids. CDR1 SQVTM and CDR2 ANQGSEA come from the germline V gene. Germline trimming cut 6 bases from V and 7 bases from J; bases unmatched to any gene: 5. CDR3 nucleotide sequence: TGCAGCGTGGACAGGTTGGGTGGCTACACCTTC. It translates to CSVDRLGGYTF. The full variable domain, with the rest looked up from reference TRBV29-1 and TRBJ1-2, is SAVISQKPSRDICQRGTSLTIQCQVDSQVTMMFWYRQQPGQSLTLIATANQGSEATYESGFVIDKFPISRPNLTFSTLTVSNMSPEDSSIYLCSVDRLGGYTFGSGTRLTVV.

The genes are TRBV28 and TRBJ1-6, with D uncertain. V lost 5 bases and J 11 bases, leaving 7 bases between the germline ends. This CDR3 is 11 amino acids long. The germline gives CDR1 MDHEN, CDR2 SYDVKM. This CDR3 reads CASSHGAPLHF. The CDR3 nucleotides read TGTGCCAGCAGTCACGGAGCACCCCTCCACTTT.

The chain has TRBV5-1 and TRBJ2-7, with TRBD2 matching 11 bases. Germline CDR1 and CDR2: SGHRS and YFSETQ. CDR3 length: 15 amino acids. V trimming: 4 bases; J trimming: 6 bases; junction bases outside the gene matches: 9. The DNA of the CDR3 is TGCGCCAGCAGCCTCGCACTAGCGGGAGTGGGCGAGCAGTACTTC. Its protein product is CASSLALAGVGEQYF.

V gene TRBV7-9 combines with J gene TRBJ2-2, with 8 positions matching TRBD2. J gave up 6 bases and V 5 bases, and 8 bases lay outside the gene matches. This CDR3 has 15 residues. Germline V CDR1 and CDR2: SEHNR, FQNEAQ (reference sequence). The CDR3 DNA is TGTGCCAGCAGCCAAATGGGACTAGTACCCGGGGAGCTGTTTTTT. It translates to CASSQMGLVPGELFF.

The J gene is TRBJ2-5, the V gene TRBV9, with 8 bases that match TRBD1. CDR3 length equals 17 residues. The trim removed 0 bases at V and 1 base at J, leaving 8 bases unmatched. Germline CDR1 reads SGDLS; CDR2 reads YYNGEE. CDR3 residues: CASSVALTGAGQETQYF. The CDR3 coding sequence is TGTGCCAGCAGCGTAGCCCTGACAGGGGCTGGCCAAGAGACCCAGTACTTC.